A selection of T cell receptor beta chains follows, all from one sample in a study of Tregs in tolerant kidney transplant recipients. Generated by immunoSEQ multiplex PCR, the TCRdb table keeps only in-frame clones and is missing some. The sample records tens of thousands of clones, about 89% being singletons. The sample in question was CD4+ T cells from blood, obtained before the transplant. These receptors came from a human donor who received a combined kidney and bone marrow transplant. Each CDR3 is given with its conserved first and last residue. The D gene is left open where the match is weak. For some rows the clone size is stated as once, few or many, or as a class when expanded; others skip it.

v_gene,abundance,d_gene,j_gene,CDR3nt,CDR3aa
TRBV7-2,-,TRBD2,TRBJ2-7,TGTGCCAGCAGCTTAGCGGGGCTAGCGGGAGCCGAGCAGTACTTC,CASSLAGLAGAEQYF
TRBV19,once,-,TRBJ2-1,TGTGCCAGTAGCCCCCGGCAGGGCAGCTCCTACAATGAGCAGTTCTTC,CASSPRQGSSYNEQFF
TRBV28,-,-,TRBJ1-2,TGTGCCAGCAGTTTAAGTACAGGGTTTAACTATGGCTACACCTTC,CASSLSTGFNYGYTF
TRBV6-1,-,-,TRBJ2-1,TGTGCCAGCAGTGAAAAGATCAAAGCACCCAATGAGCAGTTCTTC,CASSEKIKAPNEQFF
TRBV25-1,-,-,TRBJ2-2,TGTGCCAGCACCAGGGGAACCGGGGAGCTGTTTTTT,CASTRGTGELFF
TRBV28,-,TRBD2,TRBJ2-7,TGTGCCAGCAGTTGCCACTCCCTTTGGACTAGCGGGAAAGTTTGCGAGCAGTACTTC,CASSCHSLWTSGKVCEQYF
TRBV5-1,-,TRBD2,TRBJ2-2,TGCGCCAGCAGCAGAGGGACTAGCGGGTCGAACACCGGGGAGCTGTTTTTT,CASSRGTSGSNTGELFF
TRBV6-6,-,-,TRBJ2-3,TGTGCCAGCAGTTACTCGATTGACTCATCATCGGGTACGCAGTATTTT,CASSYSIDSSSGTQYF
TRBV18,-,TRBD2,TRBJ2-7,TGTGCCAGCTCACCCCAGCGGGAGGTTACCTACGAGCAGTACTTC,CASSPQREVTYEQYF
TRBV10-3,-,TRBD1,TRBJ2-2,TGTGCCATCAGGACAGGGGGTTCGAACACCGGGGAGCTGTTTTTT,CAIRTGGSNTGELFF
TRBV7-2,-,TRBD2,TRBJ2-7,TGTGCCAGCAGCCCGCGCGGGAGCTCCTACGAGCAGTACTTC,CASSPRGSSYEQYF
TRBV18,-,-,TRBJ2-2,TGTGCCAACTTACAGGGGAACACCGGGGAGCTGTTTTTT,CANLQGNTGELFF
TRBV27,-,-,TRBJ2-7,TGTGCCAGCAGTTTAGGCGGCTCCTACGAGCAGTACTTC,CASSLGGSYEQYF
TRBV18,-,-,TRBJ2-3,TGTGCCAGCTGTGGATCGAGCGCAGATACGCAGTATTTT,CASCGSSADTQYF
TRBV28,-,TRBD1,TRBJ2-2,TGTGCCAGCAGCTTTGTCGGACGGGACAGCACCGGGGAGCTGTTTTTT,CASSFVGRDSTGELFF
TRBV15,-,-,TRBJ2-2,TGTGCCACCAGCAGAATGTTGGGGCAGGGCGACACCGGGGAGCTGTTTTTT,CATSRMLGQGDTGELFF
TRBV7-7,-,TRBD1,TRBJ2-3,TGTGCTAGCAGCAGAGGGACAGGGCTAGATACGCAGTATTTT,CASSRGTGLDTQYF
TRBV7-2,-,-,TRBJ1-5,TGTGCCAGCAGCCTTAGAGGACAGATCAATCAGCCCCAGCATTTT,CASSLRGQINQPQHF
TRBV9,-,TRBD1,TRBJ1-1,TGTGCCAGCAGCGTGACAGGGTCGAGGGACACTGAAGCTTTCTTT,CASSVTGSRDTEAFF
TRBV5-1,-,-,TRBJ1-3,TGCGCCAGCAGCCCGGACAGATCCTCTGGAAACACCATATATTTT,CASSPDRSSGNTIYF
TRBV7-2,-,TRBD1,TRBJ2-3,TGTGCCAGCAGCATTCGGACAGGGGGCACAGATACGCAGTATTTT,CASSIRTGGTDTQYF
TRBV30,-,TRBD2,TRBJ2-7,TGTGCCTGCGGGACTAGCGGGGCCTACGAGCAGTACTTC,CACGTSGAYEQYF
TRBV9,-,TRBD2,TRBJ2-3,TGTGCCAGCAGCGTAGGGGCGGGAGGGAGGGCAGATACGCAGTATTTT,CASSVGAGGRADTQYF
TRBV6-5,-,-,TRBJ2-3,TGTGCCAGCAGTTTCTGGTTCGGGGATCCAGATACGCAGTATTTT,CASSFWFGDPDTQYF
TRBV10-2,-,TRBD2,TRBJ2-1,TGCGCCAGCAGTGATCTTAGGACTAGCGCCTCCCTGGGGTTCTTC,CASSDLRTSASLGFF
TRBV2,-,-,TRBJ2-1,TGTGCCAGCAGTGAACGGGCAGGGATGAGCAATGAGCAGTTCTTC,CASSERAGMSNEQFF
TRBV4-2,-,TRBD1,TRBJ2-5,TGTGCCAGCAGCCAGGCATCCGGGACAGGGGGCGCGGAGACCCAGTACTTC,CASSQASGTGGAETQYF
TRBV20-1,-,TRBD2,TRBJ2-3,TGCAGTGCTCCGGGGGGAGATACGCAGTATTTT,CSAPGGDTQYF
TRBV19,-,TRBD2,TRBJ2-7,TGTGCCAGTAGTATCAGCGGGAGGTACTACGAGCAGTACTTC,CASSISGRYYEQYF
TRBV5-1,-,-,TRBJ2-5,TGCGCCAGCAGCTTGGGCAGGTTTTTTGAAGGGGCCCAGTACTTC,CASSLGRFFEGAQYF
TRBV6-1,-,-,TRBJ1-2,TGTGCCAGCAGTGAAATAGACTATGGCTACACCTTC,CASSEIDYGYTF
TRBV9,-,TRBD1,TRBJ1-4,TGTGCCAGCAGCGTAGGCCTCCGGGACAGCAATGAAAAACTGTTTTTT,CASSVGLRDSNEKLFF
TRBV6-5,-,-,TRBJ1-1,TGTGCCAGCAGTTACTCGGGACTCACTGAAGCTTTCTTT,CASSYSGLTEAFF
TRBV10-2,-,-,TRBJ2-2,TGCGCCAGCGGGGGGAGGAGGGGGCATACCGGGGAGCTGTTTTTT,CASGGRRGHTGELFF
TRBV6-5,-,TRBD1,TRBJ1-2,TGTGCCAGCACCACCTTGGACAGGGGTGGCTACACCTTC,CASTTLDRGGYTF
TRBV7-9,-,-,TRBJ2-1,TGTGCCAGCAGCCGTCAACTCGGGAGCTCCTACAATGAGCAGTTCTTC,CASSRQLGSSYNEQFF
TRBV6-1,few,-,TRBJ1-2,TGTGCCAGCAGTACCCGGGAGGCTCAGTATGGCTACACCTTC,CASSTREAQYGYTF
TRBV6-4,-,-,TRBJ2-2,TGTGCCAGCAGTGACTCTCAGGGATCGAGCACCGGGGAGCTGTTTTTT,CASSDSQGSSTGELFF